The entry below gives a single T cell receptor beta chain sequence along with its context. Its antigen is currently not known. No per-base quality is available; no much larger clone lies one base away. The sample's treatment or condition, from its label and the paper: around 19 received Ad26.COV2.S at low or high dose, single or two shots; 5 received placebo; per-sample allocation not given. Repertoires of vaccine and placebo recipients were sequenced from samples collected on day 63 after the first injection. In Cohort 1b, 25 or so adults aged 18-55 years were enrolled at a single site in Boston, USA, between 29 July and 7 August 2020. As a vaccine, Ad26.COV2.S was a replication-incompetent adenovirus type 26 vector that expressed a prefusion-stabilized SARS-CoV-2 spike protein derived from the original Wuhan strain. CDR1 and CDR2 are read off the germline V gene (reference sequence) as GTSNPN and SVGIG. The V end loses 4 bases and the J end loses 3 bases, and a stretch of 15 bases separates them. The CDR3, from cysteine to phenylalanine, totals 14 residues. The read is trimmed to its CDR3 DNA, 42 bases read in frame from base 1.

The sample comes from a study of Ad26.COV2.S vaccination and SARS-CoV-2 variants (dated by TCRdb to about 2021). Looking at the study overall: Vaccine-arm donors were drawn from COV1001, a multicentre, randomized, double-blind, placebo-controlled phase I-IIa trial of Ad26.COV2.S in healthy adults. Dosing of Ad26.COV2.S was intramuscular, at either 5x10^10 or 1x10^11 viral particles, delivered as one shot or as two shots spaced 56 days apart. Sequencing of the TCRbeta repertoire served to evaluate the specificity and breadth of SARS-CoV-2-reactive T cell receptors following Ad26.COV2.S vaccination. The TCR-sequenced set comprised about 32 samples: around 20 Ad26.COV2.S vaccine recipients, 5 placebo recipients and 8 SARS-CoV-2 convalescent individuals. Trial participants were randomized into five groups of five: low-dose or high-dose Ad26.COV2.S given once or twice, or placebo on both occasions. Throughout the experiments and outcome assessment, investigators stayed blinded to trial group allocation. General findings and caveats noted by the study authors: Higher spike-specific TCR breadth was observed in Ad26.COV2.S recipients than in placebo recipients (P = 0.0014). Non-spike TCR breadth was comparable between vaccine and placebo recipients, consistent with the vaccine containing only spike. The study lacked the statistical power to compare responses across vaccine doses or regimens. According to the authors, total T cell responses may have been underestimated by the TCR breadth and depth analyses. After vaccination, spike-specific CD8+ and CD4+ T cell responses were reported to show substantial breadth.

TCRbeta CDR3 regions were sequenced with the immunoSEQ Assay. After extraction, genomic DNA underwent amplification by bias-controlled multiplex PCR, followed by high-throughput sequencing. In the source study's methods: To quantify the absolute abundance of each unique TCRbeta CDR3 region, sequences were collapsed and filtered. T cell fraction was estimated by normalizing TCRbeta template counts to usable DNA, with usable DNA measured through amplification of reference genes found in all nucleated cells. Repertoire TCRs were annotated as SARS-CoV-2-specific by exact matching of V gene, CDR3 amino acid sequence and J gene to a known reactive TCR set. The reference SARS-CoV-2 TCR set came from MIRA and was filtered for enrichment in COVID-19-positive ImmuneCODE repertoires, removing public or cross-reactive TCRs. Drawing on the MIRA antigens, annotated TCRs were analysed further at the level of specific ORF or position within ORF. Breadth was defined as the number of annotated unique rearrangements divided by the total number of unique productive rearrangements, and depth was defined as the summed frequency of the annotated unique rearrangements. Two-sided Wilcoxon rank-sum tests were applied when comparing TCR breadth between groups. The immuneACCESS repertoire file appears here via TCRdb, limited to in-frame rearrangements. These files lack a portion of the clones; in checked studies, under half of the deficit traces to unresolved V genes, and the cause of the others is not known. The V and J calls and clone size are taken from that table; D and trimming were inferred from the DNA. The sample yields around 450,000 clones; 80% to 90% were counted once. The ten top clones hold over 2% of the sample.

The material was peripheral blood, obtained in a trial of Ad26.COV2.S vaccine versus placebo. This chain joins TRBV30 to TRBJ1-1; TRBD1 might be the D gene, on 6 matching bases. The origin of this receptor is a person aged 18-65 years who received the Ad26.COV2.S COVID-19 vaccine or a placebo. The nucleotides read TGTGCCTGGACTGATTTTGGGGGCTACACTGAAGCTTTCTTT. It codes for CAWTDFGGYTEAFF.